One sample yielded the 8 T cell receptor beta chains listed below, sequenced in a study of blood T cell repertoires in COVID-19. Some clones are missing from TCRdb's copy, which holds only in-frame ones; the method was immunoSEQ multiplex PCR. The data hold roughly 670,000 clones, with approximately 90% observed a single time. The sequenced sample was peripheral blood. The receptor set was obtained from a woman between 18 and 29 years old with acute or convalescent COVID-19.

This clone was observed a single time. The rearrangement joins TRBV19 to TRBJ1-5, with D possibly being TRBD1 (5 bases). V was clipped by 8 bases and J by 3 bases, with 11 bases between them. The CDR3 length is 13 residues. CDR1 LNHDA and CDR2 SQIVND come from the germline V gene (reference sequence). CDR3 DNA sequence: TGTGCCAGTTGGGGGGGAAACAATCAGCCCCAGCATTTT. It encodes CASWGGNNQPQHF.

This clone occurred once. The rearrangement links TRBV24-1 to TRBJ2-1, with TRBD1 matching 11 bases. Germline-derived CDR1 and CDR2 are KGHDR and SFDVKD. The CDR3 spans 13 residues. J was trimmed by 9 bases and V by 11 bases; bases with no gene match: 8. CDR3 in DNA: TGTGCCATCGGACAGGGGGCGGAAATTGAGCAGTTCTTC. Amino acids: CAIGQGAEIEQFF.

This chain links TRBV18 with TRBJ1-2; D gene unclear. There are 12 residues in the CDR3. Trimming took 5 bases from V and 8 from J, leaving 12 bases between them. The germline gives CDR1 KGHSH, CDR2 LQKENI. CDR3 sequence (DNA): TGTGCCAGCTCAGAACGGTCGGTGGGCTACACCTTC. Translated, it gives CASSERSVGYTF.

V usage is TRBV10-3 and J usage is TRBJ1-6; D gene ambiguous. The CDR3 has 13 residues. CDR1 is ENHRY and CDR2 is SYGVKD in the germline V gene. The V end lost 0 bases, the J end lost 9 bases, and 6 bases lay between the germline ends. The CDR3 sequence is CAISESGGSPLHF. CDR3 nucleotide sequence: TGTGCCATCAGTGAGTCAGGCGGTTCACCCCTCCACTTT.

This chain links TRBV19 with TRBJ1-1, with 8 bases lining up with TRBD1. The CDR3 is 15 residues long. V shed 2 bases, J shed 7 bases, and the junction held 9 bases outside the gene matches. From germline, CDR1 is LNHDA and CDR2 SQIVND (reference sequence). This chain's CDR3 is CASSISTGVGHEAFF. Written as DNA, the CDR3 is TGTGCCAGTAGTATATCGACAGGGGTCGGCCATGAAGCTTTCTTT.

The chain links TRBV12-2 to TRBJ2-1; no DNA check was done on the table's D call, TRBD1. TRBV12-2 is a pseudogene segment. CDR3 length equals 14 residues. The CDR3 reads CANEGDRATGEQFF. The CDR3 nucleotides read TGTGCAAACGAAGGGGACAGGGCGACCGGTGAGCAGTTCTTC.

V gene TRBV11-3 combines with J gene TRBJ2-1; D gene uncertain. Germline CDR1 and CDR2: SGHNT and YENEEA. This CDR3 has 12 residues. V was clipped by 5 bases and J by 9 bases, with 11 bases between them. The CDR3 loop reads CASSPLAGEQFF. The CDR3 bases are TGTGCCAGCAGCCCCCTGGCAGGTGAGCAGTTCTTC.

This clone occurred a few times. The chain links TRBV11-2 to TRBJ2-7; D unresolved. The germline V and J ends were trimmed by 5 bases and 0 bases, with 11 bases remaining between them. CDR1 and CDR2 (germline): SGHAT, FQNNGV. The CDR3 covers 14 residues. CDR3: CASSPGLGSYEQYF. DNA of the CDR3: TGTGCCAGCAGCCCCGGGTTAGGCTCCTACGAGCAGTACTTC.